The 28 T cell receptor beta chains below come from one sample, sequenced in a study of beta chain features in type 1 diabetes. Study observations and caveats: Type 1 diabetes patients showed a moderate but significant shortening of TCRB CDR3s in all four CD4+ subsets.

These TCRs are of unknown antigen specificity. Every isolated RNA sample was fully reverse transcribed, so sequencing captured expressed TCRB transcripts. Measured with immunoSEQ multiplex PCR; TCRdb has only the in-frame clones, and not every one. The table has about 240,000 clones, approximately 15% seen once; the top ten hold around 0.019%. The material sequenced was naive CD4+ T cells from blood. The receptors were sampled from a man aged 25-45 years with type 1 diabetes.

Here the CDR3 DNA reads TGTGCCAGCAGCTTCGGAGGGGTAGAGGGGGAGACCCAGTACTTC. It codes for CASSFGGVEGETQYF. The rearrangement links TRBV5-4 to TRBJ2-5, with D possibly matching TRBD2 (6 bases). CDR1 is SGHNT and CDR2 is YYREEE in the germline V gene (reference sequence). This CDR3 spans 15 amino acids. V was shortened by 2 bases and J by 5 bases, with 16 bases between the two germline ends.

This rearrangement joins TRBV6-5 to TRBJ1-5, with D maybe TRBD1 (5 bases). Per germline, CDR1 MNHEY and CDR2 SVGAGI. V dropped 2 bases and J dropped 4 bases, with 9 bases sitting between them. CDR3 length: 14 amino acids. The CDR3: CASSYGAGNQPQHF. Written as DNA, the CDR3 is TGTGCCAGCAGTTACGGGGCAGGTAATCAGCCCCAGCATTTT.

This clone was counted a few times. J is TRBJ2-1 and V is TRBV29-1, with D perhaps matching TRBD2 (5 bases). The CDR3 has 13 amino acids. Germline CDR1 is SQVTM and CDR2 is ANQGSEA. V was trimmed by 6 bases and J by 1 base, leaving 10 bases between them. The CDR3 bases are TGCAGCGTGGTCGGGAAGTCCTACAATGAGCAGTTCTTC. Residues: CSVVGKSYNEQFF.

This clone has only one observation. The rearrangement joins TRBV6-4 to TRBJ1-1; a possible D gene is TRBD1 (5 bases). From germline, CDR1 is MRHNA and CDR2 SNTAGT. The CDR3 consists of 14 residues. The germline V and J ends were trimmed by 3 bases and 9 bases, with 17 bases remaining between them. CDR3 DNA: TGTGCCAGCAGTGAAGAAGCAGGGATTGGAAAAGCTTTCTTT. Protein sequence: CASSEEAGIGKAFF.

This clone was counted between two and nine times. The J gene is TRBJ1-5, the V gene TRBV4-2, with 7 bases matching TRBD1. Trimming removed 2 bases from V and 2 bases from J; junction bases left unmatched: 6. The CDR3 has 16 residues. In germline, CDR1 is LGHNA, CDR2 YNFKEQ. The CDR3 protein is CASSQSNTGGNQPQHF. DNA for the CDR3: TGTGCCAGCAGCCAAAGTAATACAGGGGGCAATCAGCCCCAGCATTTT.

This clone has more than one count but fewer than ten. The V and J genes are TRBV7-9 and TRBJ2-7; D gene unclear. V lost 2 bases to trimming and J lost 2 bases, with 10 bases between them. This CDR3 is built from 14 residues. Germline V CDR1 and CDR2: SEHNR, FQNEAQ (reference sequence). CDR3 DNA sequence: TGTGCCAGCAGCTTATATCCCCCCCCCTACGAGCAGTACTTC. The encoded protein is CASSLYPPPYEQYF.

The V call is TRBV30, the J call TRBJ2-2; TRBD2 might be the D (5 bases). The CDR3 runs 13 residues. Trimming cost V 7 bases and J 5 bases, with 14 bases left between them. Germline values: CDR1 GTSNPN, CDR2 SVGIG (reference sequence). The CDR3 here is CAYGRVGTGELFF. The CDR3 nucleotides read TGTGCCTATGGGCGGGTGGGTACCGGGGAGCTGTTTTTT.

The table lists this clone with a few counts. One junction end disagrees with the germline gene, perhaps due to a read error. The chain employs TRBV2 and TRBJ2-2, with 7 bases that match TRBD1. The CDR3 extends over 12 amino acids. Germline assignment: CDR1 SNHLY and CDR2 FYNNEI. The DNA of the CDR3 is TGTGCCAGCAGAGGGACAGCCGGCGAGCTGTTTTTT. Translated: CASRGTAGELFF.

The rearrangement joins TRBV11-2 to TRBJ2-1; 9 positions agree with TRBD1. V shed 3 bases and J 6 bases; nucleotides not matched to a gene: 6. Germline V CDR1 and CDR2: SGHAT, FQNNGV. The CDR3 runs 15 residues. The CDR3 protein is CASSFPRDRANEQFF. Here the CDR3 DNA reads TGTGCCAGCAGCTTCCCCAGGGACAGGGCCAATGAGCAGTTCTTC.

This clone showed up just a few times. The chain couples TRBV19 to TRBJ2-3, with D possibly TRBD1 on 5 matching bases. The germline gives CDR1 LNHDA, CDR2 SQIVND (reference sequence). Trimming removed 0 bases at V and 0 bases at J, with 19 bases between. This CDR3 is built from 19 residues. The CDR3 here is CASSIDRAGLFGSTDTQYF. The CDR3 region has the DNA TGTGCCAGTAGTATAGATCGGGCAGGGCTTTTTGGTAGCACAGATACGCAGTATTTT. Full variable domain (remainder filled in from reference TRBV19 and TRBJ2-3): DGGITQSPKYLFRKEGQNVTLSCEQNLNHDAMYWYRQDPGQGLRLIYYSQIVNDFQKGDIAEGYSVSREKKESFPLTVTSAQKNPTAFYLCASSIDRAGLFGSTDTQYFGPGTRLTVL.

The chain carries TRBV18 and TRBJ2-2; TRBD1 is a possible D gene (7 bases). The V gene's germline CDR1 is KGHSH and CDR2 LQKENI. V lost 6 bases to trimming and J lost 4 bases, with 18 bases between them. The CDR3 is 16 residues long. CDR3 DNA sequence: TGTGCCAGCTCGGCGGGACAGCGCCGGAGCACCGGGGAGCTGTTTTTT. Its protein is CASSAGQRRSTGELFF. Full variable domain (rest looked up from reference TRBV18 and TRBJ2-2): NAGVMQNPRHLVRRRGQEARLRCSPMKGHSHVYWYRQLPEEGLKFMVYLQKENIIDESGMPKERFSAEFPKEGPSILRIQQVVRGDSAAYFCASSAGQRRSTGELFFGEGSRLTVL.

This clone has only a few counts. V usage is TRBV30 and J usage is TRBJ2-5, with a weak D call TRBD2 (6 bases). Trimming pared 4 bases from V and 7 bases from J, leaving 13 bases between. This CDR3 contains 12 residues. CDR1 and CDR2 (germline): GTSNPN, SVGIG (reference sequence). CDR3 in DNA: TGTGCCTGGAAGGGAGGTTCGGGGACCCAGTACTTC. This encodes CAWKGGSGTQYF.

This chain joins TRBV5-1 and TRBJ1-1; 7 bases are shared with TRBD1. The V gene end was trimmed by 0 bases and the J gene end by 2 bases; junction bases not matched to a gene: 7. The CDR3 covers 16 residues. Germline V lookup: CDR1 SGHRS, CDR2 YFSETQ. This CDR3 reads CASSLEGTDSNTEAFF. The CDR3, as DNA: TGCGCCAGCAGCTTGGAGGGGACAGACTCAAACACTGAAGCTTTCTTT. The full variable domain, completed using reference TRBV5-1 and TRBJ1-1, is KAGVTQTPRYLIKTRGQQVTLSCSPISGHRSVSWYQQTPGQGLQFLFEYFSETQRNKGNFPGRFSGRQFSNSRSEMNVSTLELGDSALYLCASSLEGTDSNTEAFFGQGTRLTVV.

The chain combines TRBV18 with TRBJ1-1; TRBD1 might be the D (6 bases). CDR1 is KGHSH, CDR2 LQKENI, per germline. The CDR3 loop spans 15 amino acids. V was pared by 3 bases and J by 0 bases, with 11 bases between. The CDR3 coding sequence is TGTGCCAGCTCACCCCGACAGGACCTGAACACTGAAGCTTTCTTT. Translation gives CASSPRQDLNTEAFF.

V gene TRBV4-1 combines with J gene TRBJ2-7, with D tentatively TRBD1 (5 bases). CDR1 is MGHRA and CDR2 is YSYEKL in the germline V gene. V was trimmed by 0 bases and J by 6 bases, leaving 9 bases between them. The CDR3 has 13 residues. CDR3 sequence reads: CASSQDVRAEQYF. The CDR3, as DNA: TGCGCCAGCAGCCAAGACGTCAGGGCCGAGCAGTACTTC.

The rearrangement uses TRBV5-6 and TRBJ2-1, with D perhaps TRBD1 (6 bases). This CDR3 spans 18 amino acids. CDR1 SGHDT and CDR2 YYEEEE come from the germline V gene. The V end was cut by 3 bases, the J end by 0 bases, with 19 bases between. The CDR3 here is CASSWGPGAESSYNEQFF. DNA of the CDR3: TGTGCCAGCAGCTGGGGGCCCGGGGCGGAGAGCTCCTACAATGAGCAGTTCTTC.

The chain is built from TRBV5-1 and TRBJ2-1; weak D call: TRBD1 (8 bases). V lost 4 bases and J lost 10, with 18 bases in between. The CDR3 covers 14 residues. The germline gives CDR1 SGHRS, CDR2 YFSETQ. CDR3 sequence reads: CASSIQGGGAEQFF. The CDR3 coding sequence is TGCGCCAGCAGCATACAGGGGGGGGGCGCCGAGCAGTTCTTC.

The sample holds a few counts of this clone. In nucleotides, the CDR3 is TGTGCCAGCACCATGACTAGCGGGAGGGCCGGCGAGCAGTTCTTC. Translating it yields CASTMTSGRAGEQFF. The genes are TRBV6-1 and TRBJ2-1; 14 bases line up with TRBD2. J gave up 10 bases and V 7 bases, and 9 bases lay outside the gene matches. The CDR3 covers 15 residues. Germline assignment: CDR1 MNHNS and CDR2 SASEGT.

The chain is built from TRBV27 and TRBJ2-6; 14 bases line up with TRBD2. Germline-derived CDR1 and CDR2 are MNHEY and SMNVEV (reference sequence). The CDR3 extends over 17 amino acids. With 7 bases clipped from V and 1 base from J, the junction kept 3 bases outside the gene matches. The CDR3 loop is CASKGLAGDSGANVLTF. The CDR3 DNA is TGTGCCAGCAAGGGACTAGCGGGGGATTCTGGGGCCAACGTCCTGACTTTC.

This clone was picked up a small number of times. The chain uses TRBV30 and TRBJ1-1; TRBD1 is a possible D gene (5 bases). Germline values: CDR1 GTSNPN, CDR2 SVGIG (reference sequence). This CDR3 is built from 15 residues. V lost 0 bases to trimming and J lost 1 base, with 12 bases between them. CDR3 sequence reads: CAWSVLGLRNTEAFF. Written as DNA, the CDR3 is TGTGCCTGGAGTGTACTGGGGCTGAGGAACACTGAAGCTTTCTTT.

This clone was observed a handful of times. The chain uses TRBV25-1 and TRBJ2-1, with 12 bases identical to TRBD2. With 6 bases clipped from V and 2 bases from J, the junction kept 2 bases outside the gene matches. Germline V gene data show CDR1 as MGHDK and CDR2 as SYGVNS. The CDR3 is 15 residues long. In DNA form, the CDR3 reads TGTGCCAGCAGCCCTAGCGGGGGGGCCTACAATGAGCAGTTCTTC. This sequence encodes CASSPSGGAYNEQFF.

CDR3 in DNA: TGTGCCAGCAGCTTAAGCAGGGGGAGCACAGATACGCAGTATTTT. Protein: CASSLSRGSTDTQYF. This chain joins TRBV7-9 and TRBJ2-3, with TRBD1 identical over 7 bases. The junction had 2 bases not matched to a gene; V was cut back by 2 bases and J by 0 bases. Germline assignment: CDR1 SEHNR and CDR2 FQNEAQ (reference sequence). This CDR3 spans 15 amino acids.

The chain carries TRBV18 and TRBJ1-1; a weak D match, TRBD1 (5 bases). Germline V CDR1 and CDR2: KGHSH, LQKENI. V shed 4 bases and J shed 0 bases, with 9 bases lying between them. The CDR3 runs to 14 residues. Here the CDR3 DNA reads TGTGCCAGCTCACGGACATACCTGAACACTGAAGCTTTCTTT. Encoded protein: CASSRTYLNTEAFF.

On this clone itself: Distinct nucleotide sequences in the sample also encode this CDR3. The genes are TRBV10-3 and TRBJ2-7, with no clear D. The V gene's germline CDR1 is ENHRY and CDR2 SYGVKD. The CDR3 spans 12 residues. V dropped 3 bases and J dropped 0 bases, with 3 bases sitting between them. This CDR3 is CAISDSSYEQYF. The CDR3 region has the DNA TGTGCCATCAGTGACAGCTCCTACGAGCAGTACTTC.

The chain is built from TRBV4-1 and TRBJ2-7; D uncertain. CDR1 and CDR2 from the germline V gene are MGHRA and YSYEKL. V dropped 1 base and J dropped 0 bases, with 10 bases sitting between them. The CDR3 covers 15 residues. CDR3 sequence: CASSQGASSSYEQYF. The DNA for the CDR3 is TGCGCCAGCAGCCAAGGGGCCTCCAGCTCCTACGAGCAGTACTTC.

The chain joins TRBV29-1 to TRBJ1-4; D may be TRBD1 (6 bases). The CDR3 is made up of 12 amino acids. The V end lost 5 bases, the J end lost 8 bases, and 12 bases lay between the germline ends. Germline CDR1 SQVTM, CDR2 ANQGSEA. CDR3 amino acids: CSVSTGAEKLFF. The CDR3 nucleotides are TGCAGCGTTTCGACAGGAGCCGAAAAACTGTTTTTT.

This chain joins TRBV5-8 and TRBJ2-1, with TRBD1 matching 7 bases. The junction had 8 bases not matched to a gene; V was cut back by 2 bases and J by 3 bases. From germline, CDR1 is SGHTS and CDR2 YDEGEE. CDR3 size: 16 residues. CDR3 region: CASSFYGQGDYNEQFF. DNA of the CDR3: TGTGCCAGCAGCTTCTATGGCCAGGGGGACTACAATGAGCAGTTCTTC.

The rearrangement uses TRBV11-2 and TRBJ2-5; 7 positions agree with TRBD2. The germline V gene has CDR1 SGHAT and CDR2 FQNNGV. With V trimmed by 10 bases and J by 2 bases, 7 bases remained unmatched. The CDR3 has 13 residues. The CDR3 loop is CATERGPQETQYF. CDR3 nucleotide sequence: TGTGCCACCGAGCGGGGACCACAAGAGACCCAGTACTTC.